This entry features one T cell receptor beta chain sequence. Its antigen remains unknown. This entry is derived from a study of beta chain features in type 1 diabetes. Broader study findings: Patients' naive, central memory and regulatory TCRB repertoires appeared more alike than those of healthy donors.

V lost 5 bases and J 1 base, leaving 11 bases between the germline ends. The germline CDR1 and CDR2 sequences are MNHNY and SVGAGI (reference sequence). This CDR3 comprises 14 residues. Investigators reverse transcribed all isolated RNA, so they sequenced expressed TCRB transcripts. TCRdb's copy holds only in-frame clones and misses some; the assay was immunoSEQ multiplex PCR. The sample yields roughly 140,000 clones, 6.9% seen once. CD45RO/CCR7/CD25/CD127/CD95/CD27 staining was used to isolate CD4+ naive, central memory, regulatory and stem cell-like memory cells by sorting. The V and J genes are TRBV6-6 and TRBJ2-5; D is ambiguous. Material for sequencing was central memory CD4+ T cells from blood. The receptor comes from a woman in her thirties in good health. For the CDR3, the DNA is TGTGCCAGCAGTGAGCAACTTCTCCAAGAGACCCAGTACTTC. Translating it yields CASSEQLLQETQYF.